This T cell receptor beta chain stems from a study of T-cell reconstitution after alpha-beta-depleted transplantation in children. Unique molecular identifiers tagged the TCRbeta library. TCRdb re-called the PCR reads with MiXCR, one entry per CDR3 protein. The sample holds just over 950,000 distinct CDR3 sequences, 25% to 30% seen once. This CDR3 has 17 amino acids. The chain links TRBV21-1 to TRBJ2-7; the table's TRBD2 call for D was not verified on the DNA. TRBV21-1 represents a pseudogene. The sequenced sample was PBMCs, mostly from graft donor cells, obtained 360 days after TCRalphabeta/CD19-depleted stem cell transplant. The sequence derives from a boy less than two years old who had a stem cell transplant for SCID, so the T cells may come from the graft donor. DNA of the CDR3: TGTGCCAGAAACCCAGAGAGAGGGCTTGAACTAATCTACGAGCAGTACTTC. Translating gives CARNPERGLELIYEQYF.